The subject of this entry is one T cell receptor (beta chain). The sample is drawn from a study of control samples from healthy donors and cancer patients. Profiling relied on immunoSEQ multiplex PCR, and the TCRdb table lists in-frame clones only, not all of them. The sample records some 130,000 clones, 80% to 95% being singletons. This clonotype originated in a man aged 25-45 years in good health. The sequenced sample consisted of blood.

CDR3 bases: TGTGCCAGCAGCCCGTACCAAAGCAGCCAAGAGACCCAGTACTTC. This translates into CASSPYQSSQETQYF. J is TRBJ2-5 and V is TRBV11-1, with D unresolved. This CDR3 is 15 amino acids long. Germline loops: CDR1 SGHAT, CDR2 FQDESV (reference sequence). The ends were cut back, 5 bases at V and 1 base at J, with 14 bases in the middle.